The 7 T cell receptor beta chains presented below share a single source sample, sequenced in a study of post-analysis software for immune sequencing data. Study observations and caveats: A few TRBV segments (TRBV5-6, TRBV5-1 and TRBV20-1 among them) occurred more frequently in patients than in controls.

These TCRs are of unknown antigen specificity. Unique-molecular-identifier-tagged TCR beta cDNA libraries were used. One entry per CDR3 protein, called by TCRdb with MiXCR from the PCR reads. The table has roughly 400,000 distinct CDR3 sequences, about 40% seen once; the top ten hold approximately 7.7%. The sample taken for sequencing was blood. Receptor source: a girl aged 2-10 years with multiple sclerosis.

For the CDR3, the DNA is TGTGCCAGCAGAGGCGACAGGAACACTGAAGCTTTCTTT. This encodes CASRGDRNTEAFF. The chain is built from TRBV6-2 or TRBV6-3 and TRBJ1-1; perhaps TRBD1 as D (5 bases). This CDR3 is 13 amino acids long. Trimming pared 6 bases from V and 1 base from J, leaving 9 bases between. Germline V gene lookup returns CDR1 MNHEY and CDR2 SVGEGT.

The genes are TRBV5-4 and TRBJ2-1; tentatively, D is TRBD2 (5 bases). The CDR3 is 15 amino acids. Germline CDR1 reads SGHNT; CDR2 reads YYREEE (reference sequence). V lost 5 bases and J 4 bases, leaving 16 bases between the germline ends. The CDR3 DNA is TGTGCCAGCAGGGACTCAATTAGGGAATACAATGAGCAGTTCTTC. It yields the protein CASRDSIREYNEQFF.

This clonotype was counted a few times. The V call is TRBV5-1, the J call TRBJ2-7; D is perhaps TRBD1 (6 bases). The CDR3 spans 16 residues. From germline, CDR1 is SGHRS and CDR2 YFSETQ. Trimming pared 0 bases from V and 2 bases from J, leaving 15 bases between. The DNA for the CDR3 is TGCGCCAGCAGCTTGGACCAAGGCGAGGGGGCCTACGAGCAGTACTTC. Its protein product is CASSLDQGEGAYEQYF.

A few counts support this clonotype. The J gene is TRBJ1-5, the V gene TRBV6-5; D unresolved. CDR1 MNHEY and CDR2 SVGAGI come from the germline V gene. V was cut by 8 bases and J by 5 bases, with 4 bases left in between. The CDR3 contains 10 residues. CDR3 in amino acids: CASGDQPQHF. CDR3 DNA: TGTGCCAGCGGGGATCAGCCCCAGCATTTT.

The V and J genes are TRBV6-2 or TRBV6-3 and TRBJ1-5, with D maybe TRBD1 (5 bases). V lost 1 base and J 9 bases, leaving 16 bases between the germline ends. The CDR3 contains 15 residues. Germline assignment: CDR1 MNHEY and CDR2 SVGEGT. CDR3 nucleotide sequence: TGTGCCAGCAGTTACTGGGGACGGGGGTTCGGGCCCCAGCATTTT. Translation: CASSYWGRGFGPQHF.

V is TRBV7-2 and J is TRBJ2-7; 7 nucleotides align to TRBD1. V gave up 6 bases and J gave up 1 base; unmatched junction bases: 15. The CDR3 length is 17 residues. Germline CDR1 and CDR2: SGHTA and FQGNSA. CDR3 in amino acids: CASRPLTGVGKSYEQYF. The CDR3 nucleotides read TGTGCCAGCAGACCACTTACAGGGGTCGGAAAGTCCTACGAGCAGTACTTC.

This chain connects TRBV30 to TRBJ2-7; D is possibly TRBD2 (6 bases). The V end was cut by 2 bases, the J end by 3 bases, with 11 bases between. The V gene's germline CDR1 is GTSNPN and CDR2 SVGIG (reference sequence). The CDR3 is made up of 13 amino acids. In DNA form, the CDR3 reads TGTGCCTGGAGTTCGGGGGACGTCTACGAGCAGTACTTC. Encoded protein: CAWSSGDVYEQYF.